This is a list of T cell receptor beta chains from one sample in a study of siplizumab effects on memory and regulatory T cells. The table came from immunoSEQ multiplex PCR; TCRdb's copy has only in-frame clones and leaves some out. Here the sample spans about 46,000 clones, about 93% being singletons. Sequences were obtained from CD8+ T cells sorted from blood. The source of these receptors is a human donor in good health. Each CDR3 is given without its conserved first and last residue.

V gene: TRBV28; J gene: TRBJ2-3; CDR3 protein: ASSLYRGEDTQY
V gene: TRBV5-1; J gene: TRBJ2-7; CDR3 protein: ASSLTGLNTYEQY
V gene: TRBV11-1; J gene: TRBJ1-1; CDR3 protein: ASSDDRPEAF
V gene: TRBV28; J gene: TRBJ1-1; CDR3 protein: ASSFGVETGMNTEAF
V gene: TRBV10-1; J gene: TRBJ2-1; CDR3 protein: ASSDTGWVSYNEQF
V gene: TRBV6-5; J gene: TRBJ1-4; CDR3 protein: ASSPRGTGGEKLF
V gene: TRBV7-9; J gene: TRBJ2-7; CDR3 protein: ASSSDRDRPTRHEQY
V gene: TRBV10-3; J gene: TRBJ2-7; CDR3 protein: AISESTSPGLSYEQY
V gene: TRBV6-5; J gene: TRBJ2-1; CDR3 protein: ASSYSSLAEQF
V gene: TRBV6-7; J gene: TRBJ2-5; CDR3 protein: ATQHHSWAKETQY
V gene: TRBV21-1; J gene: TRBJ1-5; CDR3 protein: ASSKESCRTCQPQH
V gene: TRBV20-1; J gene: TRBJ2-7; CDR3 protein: SARIGWEQY
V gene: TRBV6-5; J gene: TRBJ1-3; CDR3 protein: ASRPAGSSGNTIY
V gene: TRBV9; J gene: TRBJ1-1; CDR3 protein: ASSVSGYTEAF
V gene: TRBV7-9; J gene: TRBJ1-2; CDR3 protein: ASSLGTGITNYGYT
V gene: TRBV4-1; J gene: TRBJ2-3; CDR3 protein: ASSQVGNRASDTQY
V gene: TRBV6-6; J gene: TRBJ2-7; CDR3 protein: ASSYGGQGSYEQY
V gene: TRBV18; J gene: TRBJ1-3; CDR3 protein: ASSPPILGAQSGNTIY
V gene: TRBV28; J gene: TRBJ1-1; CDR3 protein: ASSLGVGTPKTEAF
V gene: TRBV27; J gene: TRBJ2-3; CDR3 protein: ASSTQGAYYDTQY
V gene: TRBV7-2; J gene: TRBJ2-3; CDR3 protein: ASLLSGRLTDTQY
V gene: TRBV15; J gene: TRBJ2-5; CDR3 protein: ATSRVRAGETQY
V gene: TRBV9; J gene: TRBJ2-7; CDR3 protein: ASSVLRAPKERGEQY
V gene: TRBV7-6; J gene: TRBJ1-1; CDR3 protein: ASSLAAQGQGVEESEAF
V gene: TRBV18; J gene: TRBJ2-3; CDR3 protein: ASSPPDWRVSTDTQY
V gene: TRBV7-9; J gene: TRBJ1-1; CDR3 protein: ASSLDNAEAF
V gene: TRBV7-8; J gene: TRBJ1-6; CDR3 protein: ASSYRTGGYNSPLH
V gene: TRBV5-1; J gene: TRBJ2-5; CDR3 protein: ASSLAEETQY
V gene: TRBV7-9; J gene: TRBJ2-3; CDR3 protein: ASSPPGISTDTQY
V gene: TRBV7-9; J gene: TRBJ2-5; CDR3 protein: ASSLAEQKETQY
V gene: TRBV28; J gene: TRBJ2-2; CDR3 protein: ASSFTSGLPLGTGELF
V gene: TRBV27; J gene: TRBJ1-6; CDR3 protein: ASSFDFLNSPLH
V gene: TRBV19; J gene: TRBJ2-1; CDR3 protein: ASSLEPGQRQF
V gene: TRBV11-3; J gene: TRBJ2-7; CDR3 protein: ASSLGRQGNYEQY
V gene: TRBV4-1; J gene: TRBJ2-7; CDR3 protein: ASSQAGLAGDGRPYEQY
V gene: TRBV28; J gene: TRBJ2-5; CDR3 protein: ASTTQLGDRQNEETQY
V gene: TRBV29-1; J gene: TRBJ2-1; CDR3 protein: SVHGEYDEQF
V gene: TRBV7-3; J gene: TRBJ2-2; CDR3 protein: ASAGNTGELF
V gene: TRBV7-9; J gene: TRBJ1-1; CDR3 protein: ASSHSSNTEAF
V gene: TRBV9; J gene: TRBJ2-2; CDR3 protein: ASGERENLGGELF
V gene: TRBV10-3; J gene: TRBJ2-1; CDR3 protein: AISDGTGVNEQF